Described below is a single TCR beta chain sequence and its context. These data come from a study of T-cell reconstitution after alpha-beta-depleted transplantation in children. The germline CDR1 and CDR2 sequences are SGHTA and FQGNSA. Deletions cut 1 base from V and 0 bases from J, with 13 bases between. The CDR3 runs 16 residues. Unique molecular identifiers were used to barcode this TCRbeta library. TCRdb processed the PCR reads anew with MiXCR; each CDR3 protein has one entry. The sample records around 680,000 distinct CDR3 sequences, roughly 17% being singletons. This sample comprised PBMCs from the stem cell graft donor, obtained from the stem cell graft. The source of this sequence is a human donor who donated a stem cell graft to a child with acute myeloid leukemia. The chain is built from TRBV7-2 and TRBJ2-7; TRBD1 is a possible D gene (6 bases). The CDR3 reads CASSLGARGYSYEQYV. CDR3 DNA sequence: TGTGCCAGCAGCTTAGGAGCAAGGGGGTACTCCTACGAGCAGTACGTC.